The present T cell receptor (beta chain) was sequenced within a study of early T cells in non-severe SARS-CoV-2 infection (dated by TCRdb to 2020 to 2023). With regard to the full study: Because TCR sequencing was done on bulk RNA from unsorted whole blood, the alpha and beta chains could not be paired.

This clonotype was seen a handful of times. Its antigen specificity is not known. Base qualities are not recorded, but no much larger clone differs from it by a single base. Libraries were prepared through 5' RACE. Reads for this sample came from a NextSeq 500. In the TCR library protocol, unique molecular identifiers were attached to individual cDNA molecules to correct for PCR bias and sequencing error. Both TCR alpha and beta chains were sequenced, and tight co-correlation was observed between alpha and beta sequence abundances in each sample. In the paper's pipeline: Decombinator V4 was used to perform V gene, J gene and CDR3 annotation of TCR sequences. TCRs were defined as expanded if a significant change between any two time points was detected under a Poisson model with p below 0.0001. TCR abundances were normalised to the total number of TCRs sequenced per sample and were expressed as counts per million. VDJdb, accessed 1 November 2021, was searched for CMV, EBV and SARS-CoV-2 annotated TCRs, with TCRs annotated for multiple antigens excluded. TCRdb reanalyzed the raw reads on its own, using fastp at Q25 for trimming and MiXCR for clone calling, and kept in-frame beta chains. Rows are unified per CDR3 protein, each entry keeping the most common DNA and genes. TCRdb's processing, not the authors' own work, is the source of the V and J calls. This sample comprises tens of thousands of distinct CDR3 sequences, 7.9% of them detected only once. Jointly, the top ten make up approximately 13% of the sample.

Paper-wide results and their limitations: Matching against VDJdb was skewed toward anti-spike CD8 responses, likely underestimated virus-specific expansions, and missed private and CD4 specificities.

A case-control design nested within a healthcare worker cohort in London, UK, was used, with weekly nasopharyngeal swab PCR tests and blood sampling performed. Healthcare workers were recruited during the week of the UK lockdown, between 23 and 31 March 2020, and followed weekly for up to roughly 16 weeks. The source was whole blood, collected at baseline. The clonotype was recovered from an adult who was a healthcare worker with PCR-confirmed SARS-CoV-2 infection or an uninfected control (not recorded which).

The nucleotides read TGTGCCAGTAGTACAACTTGGGACAGGGCAACCTACGAGCAGTACTTC. Its protein product is CASSTTWDRATYEQYF. The chain uses TRBV19 and TRBJ2-7, and 9 junction bases match TRBD1. CDR1 and CDR2 (LNHDA, SQIVND) derive from the germline V gene (reference sequence). The CDR3 runs 16 residues from the cysteine to the phenylalanine. CDR3 DNA only is kept here, 48 bases in frame from base 1. V is pruned by 4 bases and J by 2 bases, leaving 9 bases of the junction without a gene match.